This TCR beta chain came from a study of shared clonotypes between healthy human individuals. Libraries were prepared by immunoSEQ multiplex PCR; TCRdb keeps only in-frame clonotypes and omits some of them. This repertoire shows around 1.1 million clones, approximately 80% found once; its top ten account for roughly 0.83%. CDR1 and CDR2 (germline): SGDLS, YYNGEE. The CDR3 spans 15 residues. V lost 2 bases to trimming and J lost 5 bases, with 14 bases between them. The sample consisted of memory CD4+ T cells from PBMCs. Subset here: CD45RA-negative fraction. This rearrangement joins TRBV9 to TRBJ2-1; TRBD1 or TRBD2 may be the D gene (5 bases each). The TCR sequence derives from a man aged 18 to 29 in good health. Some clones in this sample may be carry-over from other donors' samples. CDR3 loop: CASSVDPGTNNEQFF. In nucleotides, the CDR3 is TGTGCCAGCAGCGTGGATCCCGGGACCAACAATGAGCAGTTCTTC.